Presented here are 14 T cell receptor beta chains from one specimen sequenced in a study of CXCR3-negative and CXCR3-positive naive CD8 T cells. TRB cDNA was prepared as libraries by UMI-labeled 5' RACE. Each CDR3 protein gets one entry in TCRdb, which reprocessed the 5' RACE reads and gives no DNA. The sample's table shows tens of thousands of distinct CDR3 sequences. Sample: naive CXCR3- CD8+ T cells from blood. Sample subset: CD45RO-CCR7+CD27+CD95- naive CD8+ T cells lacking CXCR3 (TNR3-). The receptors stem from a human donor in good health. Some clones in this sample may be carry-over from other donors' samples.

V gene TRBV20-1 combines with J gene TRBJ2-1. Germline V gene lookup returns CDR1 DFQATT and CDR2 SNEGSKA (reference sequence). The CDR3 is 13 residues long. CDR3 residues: CSARVGRLNEQFF.

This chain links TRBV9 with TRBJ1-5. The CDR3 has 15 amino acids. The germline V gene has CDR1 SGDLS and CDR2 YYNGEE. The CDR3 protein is CASSVGESVNQPQHF.

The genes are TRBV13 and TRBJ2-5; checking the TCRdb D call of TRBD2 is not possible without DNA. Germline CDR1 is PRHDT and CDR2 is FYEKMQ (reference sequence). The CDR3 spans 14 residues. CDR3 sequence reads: CASSLEGNRETQYF.

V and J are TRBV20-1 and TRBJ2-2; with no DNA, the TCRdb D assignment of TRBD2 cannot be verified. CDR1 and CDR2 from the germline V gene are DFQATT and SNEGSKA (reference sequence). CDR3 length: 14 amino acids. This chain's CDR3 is CSVTSGRMAGELFF.

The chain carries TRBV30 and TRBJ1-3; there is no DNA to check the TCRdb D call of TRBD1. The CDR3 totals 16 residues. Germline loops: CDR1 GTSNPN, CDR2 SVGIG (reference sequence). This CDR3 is CAWTHVDRVKWNTIYF.

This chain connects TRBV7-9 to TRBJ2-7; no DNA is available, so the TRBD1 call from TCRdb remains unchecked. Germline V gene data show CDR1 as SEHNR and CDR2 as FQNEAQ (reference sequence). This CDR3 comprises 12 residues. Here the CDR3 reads CASSTPGYEQYF.

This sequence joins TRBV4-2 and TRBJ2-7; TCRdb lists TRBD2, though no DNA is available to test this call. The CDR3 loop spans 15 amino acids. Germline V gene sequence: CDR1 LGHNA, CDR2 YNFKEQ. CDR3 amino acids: CASSQEAGHSYEQYF.

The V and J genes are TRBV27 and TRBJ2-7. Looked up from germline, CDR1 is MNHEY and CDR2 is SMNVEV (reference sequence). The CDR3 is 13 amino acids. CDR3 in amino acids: CASSPTQTYEQYF.

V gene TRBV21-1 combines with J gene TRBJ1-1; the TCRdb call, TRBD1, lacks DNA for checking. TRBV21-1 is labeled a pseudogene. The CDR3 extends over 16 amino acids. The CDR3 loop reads CASSIGTVEKQTEAFF.

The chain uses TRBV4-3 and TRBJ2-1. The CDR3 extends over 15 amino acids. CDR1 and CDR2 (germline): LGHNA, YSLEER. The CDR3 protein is CASSQDFVSYNEQFF.

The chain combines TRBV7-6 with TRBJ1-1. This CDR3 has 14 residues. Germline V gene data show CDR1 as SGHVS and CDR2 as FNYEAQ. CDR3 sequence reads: CASSLGTSNTEAFF.

The CDR3 spells CASSHATSGGSDTQYF. The chain is built from TRBV4-1 and TRBJ2-3; the TCRdb D gene call, TRBD2, has no DNA to confirm it. This CDR3 comprises 16 residues. Germline CDR1 and CDR2: MGHRA and YSYEKL.

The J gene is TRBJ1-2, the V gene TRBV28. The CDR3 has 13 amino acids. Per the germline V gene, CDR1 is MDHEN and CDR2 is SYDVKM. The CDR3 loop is CASSFVPLYGYTF.

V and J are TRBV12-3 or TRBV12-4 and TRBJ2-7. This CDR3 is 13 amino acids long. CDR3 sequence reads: CASSFGNSYEQYF.